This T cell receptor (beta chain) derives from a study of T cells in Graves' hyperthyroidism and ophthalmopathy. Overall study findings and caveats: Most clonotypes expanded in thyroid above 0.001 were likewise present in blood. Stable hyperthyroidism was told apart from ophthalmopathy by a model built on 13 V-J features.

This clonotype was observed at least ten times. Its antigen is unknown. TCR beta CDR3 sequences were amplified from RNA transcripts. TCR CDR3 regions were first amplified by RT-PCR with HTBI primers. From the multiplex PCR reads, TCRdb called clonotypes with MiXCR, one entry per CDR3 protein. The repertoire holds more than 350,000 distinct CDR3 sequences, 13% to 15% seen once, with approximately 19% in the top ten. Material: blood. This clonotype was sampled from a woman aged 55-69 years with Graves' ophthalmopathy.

Here the CDR3 reads CSVAVGRITEAFF. DNA of the CDR3: TGCAGCGTTGCGGTTGGACGGATCACTGAAGCTTTCTTT. The chain employs TRBV29-1 and TRBJ1-1, with D unresolved. The CDR3 runs to 13 residues. Per germline, CDR1 SQVTM and CDR2 ANQGSEA. V was pared by 4 bases and J by 4 bases, with 13 bases between.